A single sample gave rise to the 27 T cell receptor beta chains below, sequenced in a study of shared clonotypes between healthy human individuals. Using immunoSEQ multiplex PCR, the repertoire was profiled, and TCRdb retains in-frame clones only, with some absent. The sample lists 1.6 million or so clones, 95% to 97% occurring once. The sequenced material came from naive CD4+ T cells sorted from blood. Subset defined: CD45RA+ positively selected. All receptors come from a young man in good health.

The chain is built from TRBV7-2 and TRBJ2-1; 8 bases match TRBD2. The CDR3 consists of 15 residues. Trimming removed 3 bases from V and 4 bases from J; junction bases left unmatched: 5. The V gene's germline CDR1 is SGHTA and CDR2 FQGNSA. The CDR3 region is CASSFTGGGYNEQFF. CDR3 DNA sequence: TGTGCCAGCAGCTTCACGGGAGGGGGTTACAATGAGCAGTTCTTC.

About this clone itself: This CDR3 is also generated by other DNA sequences in the sample. The CDR3 protein is CASSSNTDTQYF. CDR3 coding DNA: TGTGCCAGCAGCTCCAACACAGATACGCAGTATTTT. V usage is TRBV7-3 and J usage is TRBJ2-3; the D is unclear. Germline CDR1 reads SGHTA; CDR2 reads FQGTGA. This CDR3 has 12 amino acids. V was trimmed by 4 bases and J by 2 bases, leaving 4 bases between them.

The V call is TRBV10-3, the J call TRBJ2-1; D may be TRBD1 (6 bases). The CDR3 runs to 14 residues. In germline, CDR1 is ENHRY, CDR2 SYGVKD. Trimming stripped 11 bases from V and 2 bases from J, with 16 bases between. The CDR3, as DNA: TGTGCCTCTCGAGGGGACACAGCCTACAATGAGCAGTTCTTC. Amino acid sequence: CASRGDTAYNEQFF.

V usage is TRBV10-1 and J usage is TRBJ2-2; 9 nucleotides agree with TRBD1. CDR3 length: 15 amino acids. Germline V CDR1 and CDR2: WNHNN, SYGVQD (reference sequence). With V trimmed by 6 bases and J by 2 bases, 4 bases remained unmatched. The CDR3 nucleotides read TGCGCCAGCAGCCTGGACAGGGGCAACACCGGGGAGCTGTTTTTT. It yields the protein CASSLDRGNTGELFF.

The chain is built from TRBV18 and TRBJ2-7, with unresolved D. CDR3 length: 16 amino acids. Trimming took off 1 base at V and 4 bases at J, with 17 bases between the two ends. The germline gives CDR1 KGHSH, CDR2 LQKENI. CDR3 loop: CASSPLSRFTGYEQYF. In DNA form, the CDR3 reads TGTGCCAGCTCACCACTGTCTCGCTTCACCGGATACGAGCAGTACTTC.

The J gene is TRBJ1-1, the V gene TRBV5-4; unclear D gene. Per the germline V gene, CDR1 is SGHNT and CDR2 is YYREEE (reference sequence). The CDR3 runs 13 residues. Deletions cut 4 bases from V and 1 base from J, with 8 bases between. Here the CDR3 reads CASSTRQNTEAFF. The CDR3 DNA sequence: TGTGCCAGCAGCACCCGACAGAACACTGAAGCTTTCTTT.

This chain links TRBV6-5 with TRBJ2-7, with TRBD2 matching over 13 bases. Germline trimming cut 6 bases from V and 6 bases from J; bases unmatched to any gene: 8. This CDR3 has 15 amino acids. Per germline, CDR1 MNHEY and CDR2 SVGAGI. The CDR3 nucleotides read TGTGCCAGCAGCAAACTAGCGGGAGGGCCGAGCGAGCAGTACTTC. Protein sequence: CASSKLAGGPSEQYF.

The chain combines TRBV4-2 with TRBJ2-2; TRBD2 matches at 11 bases. Germline loops: CDR1 LGHNA, CDR2 YNFKEQ. CDR3 length: 16 amino acids. Germline trimming cut 5 bases from V and 3 bases from J; bases unmatched to any gene: 5. The CDR3 DNA follows: TGTGCCAGCAGCTACGGGACTAGCGGACACACCGGGGAGCTGTTTTTT. This gives the protein CASSYGTSGHTGELFF.

The V gene is TRBV19, the J gene TRBJ2-3; 10 positions match TRBD1. CDR3 length: 15 amino acids. V shed 6 bases, J shed 4 bases, and the junction held 7 bases outside the gene matches. Germline CDR1 and CDR2: LNHDA and SQIVND (reference sequence). CDR3 nucleotide sequence: TGTGCCAGTAGCTTGGGGGACAGGGGCGCAGATACGCAGTATTTT. Translated, it gives CASSLGDRGADTQYF.

The chain employs TRBV11-3 and TRBJ2-2; D might be TRBD1 or TRBD2, each matching 6 bases. The CDR3 has 14 residues. Trimming pared 2 bases from V and 3 bases from J, leaving 7 bases between. From germline, CDR1 is SGHNT and CDR2 YENEEA. The CDR3 loop is CASSLRGHTGELFF. The DNA of the CDR3 is TGTGCCAGCAGCTTACGGGGGCACACCGGGGAGCTGTTTTTT.

V usage is TRBV5-4 and J usage is TRBJ1-1; 8 bases align to TRBD1. The CDR3 length is 16 residues. Germline V gives CDR1 SGHNT, CDR2 YYREEE (reference sequence). The J segment lost 0 bases and the V segment lost 4 bases, leaving 8 bases of the junction unmatched. CDR3 DNA sequence: TGTGCCAGCAGCCGGGACAGGACTTACATGAACACTGAAGCTTTCTTT. It translates to CASSRDRTYMNTEAFF. Drawing the rest from reference TRBV5-4 and TRBJ1-1, the complete variable domain is ETGVTQSPTHLIKTRGQQVTLRCSSQSGHNTVSWYQQALGQGPQFIFQYYREEENGRGNFPPRFSGLQFPNYSSELNVNALELDDSALYLCASSRDRTYMNTEAFFGQGTRLTVV.

The rearrangement uses TRBV5-1 and TRBJ2-2; a weak D match, TRBD1 (5 bases). V gave up 5 bases and J gave up 1 base, with 9 bases separating them. CDR1 is SGHRS, CDR2 YFSETQ, per germline. The CDR3 sequence is 14 residues long. CDR3 DNA sequence: TGCGCCAGCAGGGGTAGGGGGAACACCGGGGAGCTGTTTTTT. This codes for CASRGRGNTGELFF.

This chain uses TRBV14 with TRBJ1-1; no firm D call. Trimming removed 4 bases at V and 5 bases at J, with 14 bases between. CDR1 and CDR2 from the germline V gene are SGHDN and FVKESK. This CDR3 has 14 residues. In nucleotides, the CDR3 is TGTGCCAGCAGCCTACTACAGCGGGATACTGAAGCTTTCTTT. This codes for CASSLLQRDTEAFF.

The chain links TRBV5-5 to TRBJ1-1, with a weak D call TRBD1 (6 bases). This CDR3 spans 16 amino acids. Trimming removed 6 bases from V and 3 bases from J, with 21 bases in between. Germline CDR1 is SGHKS and CDR2 is YYEKEE (reference sequence). For the CDR3, the DNA is TGTGCCAGCACCACCGGCGGGGGCCCGCGGGACACTGAAGCTTTCTTT. Its translation is CASTTGGGPRDTEAFF.

The CDR3 region has the DNA TGTGCCAGCAGCGTAGGTCCAGCGGGAGGAGGCTACGAGCAGTACTTC. Its translation is CASSVGPAGGGYEQYF. The V gene is TRBV9, the J gene TRBJ2-7, with 9 positions matching TRBD2. The germline gives CDR1 SGDLS, CDR2 YYNGEE. V shed 0 bases and J 3 bases; nucleotides not matched to a gene: 7. This CDR3 contains 16 residues. Drawing the rest from reference TRBV9 and TRBJ2-7, the complete variable domain is DSGVTQTPKHLITATGQRVTLRCSPRSGDLSVYWYQQSLDQGLQFLIQYYNGEERAKGNILERFSAQQFPDLHSELNLSSLELGDSALYFCASSVGPAGGGYEQYFGPGTRLTVT.

The genes are TRBV27 and TRBJ2-1; the match to TRBD1 covers 8 bases. V dropped 2 bases and J dropped 3; count of bases not matched to a gene: 6. The CDR3 length is 16 residues. Per the germline V gene, CDR1 is MNHEY and CDR2 is SMNVEV (reference sequence). The CDR3 DNA is TGTGCCAGCAGTTTACCAACCGGGACAGGCTACAATGAGCAGTTCTTC. It specifies CASSLPTGTGYNEQFF.

The J gene is TRBJ2-1, the V gene TRBV27, with D unresolved. V lost 2 bases to trimming and J lost 11 bases, with 13 bases between them. Per the germline V gene, CDR1 is MNHEY and CDR2 is SMNVEV (reference sequence). The CDR3 is 13 residues long. CDR3 coding DNA: TGTGCCAGCAGTTTAAGACGGAATAATCAGCAGTTCTTC. Amino acids: CASSLRRNNQQFF.

The chain employs TRBV29-1 and TRBJ2-3, with TRBD2 identical over 12 bases. The junction had 8 bases not matched to a gene; V was cut back by 3 bases and J by 4 bases. CDR1 is SQVTM and CDR2 is ANQGSEA in the germline V gene. This CDR3 has 16 amino acids. DNA of the CDR3: TGCAGCGTTGACCCACTAGCGGGAGGTGGGGCAGATACGCAGTATTTT. Its translation: CSVDPLAGGGADTQYF.

With respect to this clone: Distinct nucleotide sequences in the sample also encode this CDR3. V usage is TRBV6-6 and J usage is TRBJ2-3, with unresolved D. Trimming shortened V by 0 bases and J by 6 bases, and 7 bases separated the two germline ends. The CDR3 is 13 residues long. Germline CDR1 MNHNY, CDR2 SVGAGI (reference sequence). CDR3: CASSYSGGDTQYF. The CDR3 DNA is TGTGCCAGCAGTTACTCCGGCGGTGATACGCAGTATTTT.

V usage is TRBV18 and J usage is TRBJ2-3; TRBD1 might be the D (6 bases). Trimming left V 8 bases short and J 4 bases short, with 19 bases between. The CDR3 has 15 residues. The germline V gene has CDR1 KGHSH and CDR2 LQKENI. This CDR3 is CASIQRQGSSDTQYF. The CDR3 region has the DNA TGTGCCAGCATCCAAAGGCAGGGGTCTTCAGATACGCAGTATTTT. The full variable domain, in which reference TRBV18 and TRBJ2-3 provide the parts outside the CDR3, is NAGVMQNPRHLVRRRGQEARLRCSPMKGHSHVYWYRQLPEEGLKFMVYLQKENIIDESGMPKERFSAEFPKEGPSILRIQQVVRGDSAAYFCASIQRQGSSDTQYFGPGTRLTVL.

This chain connects TRBV7-2 to TRBJ2-7; 9 positions agree with TRBD1. Losses at the gene ends were 1 base for V and 2 bases for J; bases not matched to a gene: 9. This CDR3 spans 17 amino acids. Germline lookup yields CDR1 SGHTA and CDR2 FQGNSA. The CDR3 sequence is CASSLGLQGAIPYEQYF. CDR3 coding DNA: TGTGCCAGCAGCTTAGGCCTACAGGGGGCCATCCCCTACGAGCAGTACTTC. The variable domain in full, with the rest retrieved from reference TRBV7-2 and TRBJ2-7, is GAGVSQSPSNKVTEKGKDVELRCDPISGHTALYWYRQSLGQGLEFLIYFQGNSAPDKSGLPSDRFSAERTGGSVSTLTIQRTQQEDSAVYLCASSLGLQGAIPYEQYFGPGTRLTVT.

This chain connects TRBV27 to TRBJ2-7; 9 positions agree with TRBD1. After removal of 6 bases from V and 3 bases from J, the junction contained 9 bases not matched to a gene. The CDR3 is 15 amino acids. The V gene's germline CDR1 is MNHEY and CDR2 SMNVEV (reference sequence). DNA for the CDR3: TGTGCCAGCAGACGACCGGGACAGGGAGTCTACGAGCAGTACTTC. This translates into CASRRPGQGVYEQYF.

About this clone: At one of its ends the junction is not consistent with the germline gene, which may arise from a read error. This chain connects TRBV7-7 to TRBJ2-5; 14 bases align to TRBD2. Germline assignment: CDR1 SSHAT and CDR2 FNYEAQ (reference sequence). The CDR3 has 16 amino acids. Written as DNA, the CDR3 is TGTGCTAGCAGCGCTGGACTAGCGGGAGGATTAAAGACCCAGTACTTC. Translating it yields CASSAGLAGGLKTQYF.

The chain joins TRBV6-4 to TRBJ1-5, with unresolved D. With 0 bases removed from V and 4 bases from J, the gap between germline ends came to 1 base. This CDR3 is built from 12 residues. Germline-derived CDR1 and CDR2 are MRHNA and SNTAGT. The CDR3 sequence: CASSDSNQPQHF. The CDR3 bases are TGTGCCAGCAGTGACTCGAATCAGCCCCAGCATTTT.

The chain has TRBV10-3 and TRBJ1-5, with a weak D call TRBD1 (6 bases). CDR3 size: 19 residues. The germline V gene has CDR1 ENHRY and CDR2 SYGVKD. V lost 2 bases to trimming and J lost 5 bases, with 25 bases between them. The CDR3, as DNA: TGTGCCATCAGTGAGCCGCGGGGCAGGGGCCCTGGTTGGCATCAGCCCCAGCATTTT. This gives the protein CAISEPRGRGPGWHQPQHF.

This clone was detected once. The rearrangement joins TRBV7-2 to TRBJ1-2; D perhaps matches TRBD1 (5 bases). Germline V lookup: CDR1 SGHTA, CDR2 FQGNSA. This CDR3 has 19 amino acids. Trimming left V 4 bases short and J 5 bases short, with 29 bases between. CDR3 residues: CASSYLSQGGIGMGYGYTF. DNA of the CDR3: TGTGCCAGCAGCTACCTCTCCCAGGGCGGTATAGGGATGGGGTATGGCTACACCTTC.

The chain uses TRBV15 and TRBJ1-2; tentative D call: TRBD1 (5 bases). V lost 4 bases, J lost 8 bases, and 17 bases lay in between. In germline, CDR1 is LNHNV, CDR2 YYDKDF (reference sequence). The CDR3 runs 14 residues. CDR3 sequence: CATSTKGANGGYTF. The CDR3 DNA reads TGTGCCACCAGCACCAAAGGGGCCAACGGGGGCTACACCTTC.